One sample yielded the 26 T cell receptor beta chains listed below, sequenced in a study of immune evolution from preneoplasia to lung adenocarcinoma. Sequencing used immunoSEQ multiplex PCR; TCRdb keeps in-frame clones, though not all of them. The table lists roughly 38,000 clones, 65% to 75% of them singletons. Material for sequencing was FFPE invasive lung adenocarcinoma tissue. These TCRs come from a person between 60 and 70 years old with lung adenocarcinoma.

V is TRBV6-5 and J is TRBJ1-3, with 8 positions matching TRBD1. The CDR3 is 12 residues long. Trimming took 10 bases from V and 3 from J; bases not matched to a gene: 2. Germline V gene sequence: CDR1 MNHEY, CDR2 SVGAGI. CDR3 loop: CATQGGGNTIYF. The CDR3 coding sequence is TGTGCCACACAGGGGGGTGGAAACACCATATATTTT.

V gene TRBV6-6 combines with J gene TRBJ2-7, with 9 positions matching TRBD2. Germline-derived CDR1 and CDR2 are MNHNY and SVGAGI (reference sequence). Trimming took 2 bases from V and 2 from J; bases not matched to a gene: 7. This CDR3 has 16 residues. The CDR3 is CASSYPTSGLAYEQYF. The CDR3 bases are TGTGCCAGCAGTTACCCGACTAGCGGACTGGCCTACGAGCAGTACTTC.

This clone has just one count. This chain links TRBV28 with TRBJ1-5; D remains ambiguous. V shed 5 bases and J shed 3 bases, with 5 bases lying between them. The CDR3 runs 12 residues. Germline V gene sequence: CDR1 MDHEN, CDR2 SYDVKM. The CDR3 DNA reads as TGTGCCAGCAGTCCCGCCAATCAGCCCCAGCATTTT. It is translated as CASSPANQPQHF.

The chain combines TRBV18 with TRBJ1-2; 9 bases map to TRBD1. The CDR3 extends over 18 amino acids. In germline, CDR1 is KGHSH, CDR2 LQKENI. Trimming cost V 1 base and J 0 bases; bases outside gene matches: 9. In DNA, the CDR3 is TGTGCCAGCTCACCACAGGGGACAGGGCGACTACCTAACTATGGCTACACCTTC. Translating it yields CASSPQGTGRLPNYGYTF.

The chain carries TRBV2 and TRBJ2-1; D possibly corresponds to TRBD1 (6 bases). Trimming stripped 6 bases from V and 1 base from J, with 13 bases between. CDR1 and CDR2 (germline): SNHLY, FYNNEI. CDR3 size: 15 residues. The CDR3 is CASSSRGSSYNEQFF. For the CDR3, the DNA is TGTGCCAGCAGCTCCAGGGGAAGTTCCTACAATGAGCAGTTCTTC.

The genes are TRBV4-1 and TRBJ2-2; no firm D call. V gave up 0 bases and J gave up 3 bases, with 5 bases separating them. The CDR3 runs to 14 residues. Germline V lookup: CDR1 MGHRA, CDR2 YSYEKL. The CDR3 loop is CASSQERYTGELFF. The DNA for the CDR3 is TGCGCCAGCAGCCAAGAGAGGTACACCGGGGAGCTGTTTTTT.

A single count supports this clone. The chain is built from TRBV6-6 and TRBJ1-1; D gene uncertain. Trimming removed 2 bases from V and 3 bases from J, with 4 bases in between. This CDR3 region has 12 residues. Germline V gene lookup returns CDR1 MNHNY and CDR2 SVGAGI (reference sequence). This CDR3 is CASSYRDTEAFF. The CDR3 DNA is TGTGCCAGCAGTTACAGGGACACTGAAGCTTTCTTT.

This chain connects TRBV7-2 to TRBJ2-7; 13 positions agree with TRBD2. Germline V gives CDR1 SGHTA, CDR2 FQGNSA. The CDR3 extends over 17 amino acids. V trimming: 5 bases; J trimming: 5 bases; junction bases outside the gene matches: 12. The CDR3 nucleotides are TGTGCCAGCAGCCCTTTAAGACTAGCGGGAGGACCAGACGAGCAGTACTTC. Protein product: CASSPLRLAGGPDEQYF.

V is TRBV18 and J is TRBJ2-5; 7 positions match TRBD1. There are 14 residues in the CDR3. Germline CDR1 is KGHSH and CDR2 is LQKENI. With 6 bases clipped from V and 2 bases from J, the junction kept 6 bases outside the gene matches. The CDR3 coding sequence is TGTGCCAGCTCCCCCGGGACAGTACAAGAGACCCAGTACTTC. Protein: CASSPGTVQETQYF.

This clone appeared a few times. The V and J genes are TRBV10-3 and TRBJ2-7; TRBD2 might be the D (5 bases). The CDR3 is 15 residues long. The V gene lost 3 bases and the J gene lost 2 bases, with 14 bases spanning the gap. CDR1 ENHRY and CDR2 SYGVKD come from the germline V gene. Here the CDR3 reads CAISDGDRSTYEQYF. The CDR3 DNA reads TGTGCCATCAGTGACGGGGATCGGTCAACCTACGAGCAGTACTTC.

V and J are TRBV4-1 and TRBJ2-7; D unresolved. The ends were cut back, 0 bases at V and 3 bases at J, with 6 bases in the middle. Germline V gives CDR1 MGHRA, CDR2 YSYEKL. The CDR3 covers 13 residues. The CDR3 sequence is CASSQDRNYEQYF. The CDR3 DNA follows: TGCGCCAGCAGCCAAGATCGGAACTACGAGCAGTACTTC.

CDR3 nucleotides: TGTGCCAGCAGCTTCGGACGTTTCACCTACGAGCAGTACTTC. Residues: CASSFGRFTYEQYF. The V gene is TRBV7-2, the J gene TRBJ2-7; D uncertain. The V and J ends lost 3 bases and 2 bases respectively, with 11 bases between them. Germline CDR1 and CDR2: SGHTA and FQGNSA. The CDR3 covers 14 residues.

CDR3 in DNA: TGTGCCAGCTCACCAACAGGGCCTGGTCCTGGAAACACCATATATTTT. This codes for CASSPTGPGPGNTIYF. The chain recombines TRBV18 with TRBJ1-3, with a tentative D call TRBD1 (6 bases). The V gene lost 2 bases and the J gene lost 2 bases, with 13 bases spanning the gap. The CDR3 loop spans 16 amino acids. Germline CDR1 reads KGHSH; CDR2 reads LQKENI.

The V call is TRBV6-1, the J call TRBJ2-1; 7 bases align to TRBD1. Germline loops: CDR1 MNHNS, CDR2 SASEGT. The CDR3 is 12 residues long. The J segment lost 9 bases and the V segment lost 6 bases, leaving 5 bases of the junction unmatched. The DNA for the CDR3 is TGTGCCAGCAGGAGACAGGGCGGTGAGCAGTTCTTC. Residues: CASRRQGGEQFF.

The rearrangement links TRBV6-6 to TRBJ1-1; D remains unclear. The germline V and J ends were trimmed by 8 bases and 0 bases, with 10 bases remaining between them. The CDR3 runs 13 residues. CDR1 and CDR2 from the germline V gene are MNHNY and SVGAGI (reference sequence). The DNA for the CDR3 is TGTGCCAGCTGTGCTCGGATGAACACTGAAGCTTTCTTT. Its protein product is CASCARMNTEAFF.

The chain recombines TRBV6-6 with TRBJ1-5, with 11 bases lining up with TRBD1. V was clipped by 3 bases and J by 2 bases; unmatched bases: 3. Per germline, CDR1 MNHNY and CDR2 SVGAGI (reference sequence). This CDR3 region has 16 residues. CDR3 DNA sequence: TGTGCCAGCAGTTATCCGGGACAGGGGGGCAATCAGCCCCAGCATTTT. The encoded protein is CASSYPGQGGNQPQHF.

The chain combines TRBV5-1 with TRBJ2-6; D unclear. Trimming took 0 bases from V and 0 from J, leaving 4 bases between them. Germline V gene lookup returns CDR1 SGHRS and CDR2 YFSETQ. There are 15 residues in the CDR3. CDR3 in amino acids: CASSLGGSGANVLTF. Here the CDR3 DNA reads TGCGCCAGCAGCTTGGGAGGCTCTGGGGCCAACGTCCTGACTTTC.

The rearrangement uses TRBV11-2 and TRBJ2-3; D not certain. The germline V gene encodes CDR1 SGHAT and CDR2 FQNNGV. The CDR3 totals 13 residues. The V end lost 5 bases, the J end lost 3 bases, and 9 bases lay between the germline ends. The CDR3 loop is CASSTLLTDTQYF. The CDR3 DNA is TGTGCCAGCAGCACCCTCCTAACAGATACGCAGTATTTT.

The chain's CDR3 is CASSSGSFTEAFF. CDR3 nucleotide sequence: TGCGCCAGCAGCTCGGGGAGTTTCACTGAAGCTTTCTTT. V gene TRBV5-1 combines with J gene TRBJ1-1, with D hard to call. Germline values: CDR1 SGHRS, CDR2 YFSETQ. V lost 3 bases and J lost 4, with 10 bases in between. This CDR3 region has 13 residues.

This chain uses TRBV28 with TRBJ1-1; 9 bases agree with TRBD1. The CDR3 contains 16 residues. Germline trimming cut 3 bases from V and 5 bases from J; bases unmatched to any gene: 10. Germline CDR1 reads MDHEN; CDR2 reads SYDVKM. CDR3 DNA: TGTGCCAGCAGTTTCCGGGACAGGGAGTGGTCGACTGAAGCTTTCTTT. The encoded protein is CASSFRDREWSTEAFF.

The rearrangement joins TRBV7-8 to TRBJ2-5, with D perhaps assigned TRBD1 or TRBD2 (5 bases each). Per the germline V gene, CDR1 is SGHVS and CDR2 is FQNEAQ. The CDR3 extends over 16 amino acids. Trimming took off 6 bases at V and 4 bases at J, with 21 bases between the two ends. CDR3 sequence: CASRSFVGTHAETQYF. CDR3 coding DNA: TGTGCCAGCAGATCATTCGTGGGGACCCACGCAGAGACCCAGTACTTC.

This clone was counted only a few times. The J gene is TRBJ2-1, the V gene TRBV5-1, with D possibly matching TRBD1 (5 bases). Trimming cost V 4 bases and J 8 bases, with 19 bases left between them. CDR1 SGHRS and CDR2 YFSETQ come from the germline V gene. CDR3 length equals 15 residues. CDR3 coding DNA: TGCGCCAGCAGCCCGCTACCAGGGTTTGGAGATGAGCAGTTCTTC. Encoded protein: CASSPLPGFGDEQFF.

This chain joins TRBV27 and TRBJ2-3; 10 bases map to TRBD2. The germline CDR1 and CDR2 sequences are MNHEY and SMNVEV (reference sequence). The CDR3 has 16 residues. The J segment lost 1 base and the V segment lost 5 bases, leaving 6 bases of the junction unmatched. The CDR3 spells CASSHRLAGGTDTQYF. CDR3 bases: TGTGCCAGCAGTCACCGACTAGCGGGTGGCACAGATACGCAGTATTTT.

This chain links TRBV18 with TRBJ2-2; no clear D gene. Germline CDR1 reads KGHSH; CDR2 reads LQKENI. The length of the CDR3 is 17 residues. The V and J ends lost 3 bases and 5 bases respectively, with 19 bases between them. CDR3 region: CASSPTRGGARTGELFF. CDR3 DNA: TGTGCCAGCTCACCCACCCGCGGCGGAGCCAGGACCGGGGAGCTGTTTTTT.

This rearrangement joins TRBV15 to TRBJ2-1; D is unclear. Germline V gives CDR1 LNHNV, CDR2 YYDKDF (reference sequence). The CDR3 sequence is 14 residues long. V dropped 0 bases and J dropped 9 bases, with 12 bases sitting between them. CDR3 sequence (DNA): TGTGCCACCAGCAGAGACCACTCGTGGAGTGAGCAGTTCTTC. It specifies CATSRDHSWSEQFF. Full variable domain (remainder filled in from reference TRBV15 and TRBJ2-1): DAMVIQNPRYQVTQFGKPVTLSCSQTLNHNVMYWYQQKSSQAPKLLFHYYDKDFNNEADTPDNFQSRRPNTSFCFLDIRSPGLGDTAMYLCATSRDHSWSEQFFGPGTRLTVL.

This clone has only a few counts. This sequence joins TRBV18 and TRBJ2-7; D may be TRBD1 (6 bases). Germline V gives CDR1 KGHSH, CDR2 LQKENI. There are 13 residues in the CDR3. The germline V and J ends were trimmed by 3 bases and 1 base, with 7 bases remaining between them. The CDR3 loop is CASSPGTSYEQYF. The CDR3 DNA reads TGTGCCAGCTCACCCGGGACATCCTACGAGCAGTACTTC.